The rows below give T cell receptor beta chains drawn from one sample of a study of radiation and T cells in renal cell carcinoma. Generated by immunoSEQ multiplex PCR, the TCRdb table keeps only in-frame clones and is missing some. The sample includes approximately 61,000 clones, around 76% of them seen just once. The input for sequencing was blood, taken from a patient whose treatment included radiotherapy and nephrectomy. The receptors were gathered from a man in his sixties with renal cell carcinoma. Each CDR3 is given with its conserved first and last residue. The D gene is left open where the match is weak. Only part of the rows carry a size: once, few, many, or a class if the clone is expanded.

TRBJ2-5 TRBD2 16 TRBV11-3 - TGTGCCAGCAGCGGTCAGACTAGCGGGGGGCAAGAGACCCAGTACTTC CASSGQTSGGQETQYF
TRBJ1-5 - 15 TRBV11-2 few TGTGCCAGCAGCTTCGGCGGATTTAGCAATCAGCCCCAGCATTTT CASSFGGFSNQPQHF
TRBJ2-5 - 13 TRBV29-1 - TGCAGCGTTGAATTAGGCACGAGAGAGACCCAGTACTTC CSVELGTRETQYF
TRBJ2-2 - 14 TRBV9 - TGTGCCAGCAGCCCCTCGAGGGGGGCCGGGGAGCTGTTTTTT CASSPSRGAGELFF
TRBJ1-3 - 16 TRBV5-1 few TGCGCCAGCAGCTTGGATCATGGGGTAGTCGGAAACACCATATATTTT CASSLDHGVVGNTIYF
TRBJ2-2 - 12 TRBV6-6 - TGTGCCAGCGGCCTCCTGGGCGGGGAGCTGTTTTTT CASGLLGGELFF
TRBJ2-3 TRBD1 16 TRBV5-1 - TGCGCCAGCACCAGAGGCGGGACAGGGGGCACAGATACGCAGTATTTT CASTRGGTGGTDTQYF
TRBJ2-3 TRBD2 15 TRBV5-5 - TGTGCCAGCAGCTTGCAGGGACTAGGTACAGATACGCAGTATTTT CASSLQGLGTDTQYF
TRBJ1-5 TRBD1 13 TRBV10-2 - TGCGCCAGCCGGGGACAGAGCAATCAGCCCCAGCATTTT CASRGQSNQPQHF
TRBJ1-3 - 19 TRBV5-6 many TGTGCCAGCAGCTTTTATCAGTTTACGTACGGGCTCTCTGGAAACACCATATATTTT CASSFYQFTYGLSGNTIYF
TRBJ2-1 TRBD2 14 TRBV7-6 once TGTGCCAGCAGCTTAAGCGGGGGGACTAATGAGCAGTTCTTC CASSLSGGTNEQFF
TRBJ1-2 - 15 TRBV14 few TGTGCCAGCAGCCGCGGGACCGACGCTTCCTATGGCTACACCTTC CASSRGTDASYGYTF
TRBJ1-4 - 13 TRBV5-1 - TGCGCCAGCAAGACCCTCCGGGGTGAAAAACTGTTTTTT CASKTLRGEKLFF
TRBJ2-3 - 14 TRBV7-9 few TGTGCCAGCAGGCCTCCTAGGTTCACAGATACGCAGTATTTT CASRPPRFTDTQYF
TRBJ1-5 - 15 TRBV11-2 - TGTGCCAGCAGCTTAGACGGGGATAGCAATCAGCCCCAGCATTTT CASSLDGDSNQPQHF
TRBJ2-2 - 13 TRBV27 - TGTGCCAGCAGTCCCCGGGGTGCCGGGGAGCTGTTTTTT CASSPRGAGELFF
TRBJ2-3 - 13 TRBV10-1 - TGCGCCAGCAGTAAATCTAGCACAGATACGCAGTATTTT CASSKSSTDTQYF
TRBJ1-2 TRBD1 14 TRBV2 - TGTGCCAGCAGTCGGGACAGGCCATCCGATGGCTACACCTTC CASSRDRPSDGYTF
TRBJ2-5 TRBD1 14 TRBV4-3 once TGCGCCAGCAGCCAAGTGCCCCGGACAGGGACCCAGTACTTC CASSQVPRTGTQYF
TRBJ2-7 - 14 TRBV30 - TGTGCCTGGAGTAAGGGCCCAAAAAACTACGAGCAGTACTTC CAWSKGPKNYEQYF
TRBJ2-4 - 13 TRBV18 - TGTGCCAGCTCGCCTAACACGGAAAACATTCAGTACTTC CASSPNTENIQYF
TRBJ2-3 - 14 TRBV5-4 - TGTGCCAGCAGTTTCAGGACGGGCACAGATACGCAGTATTTT CASSFRTGTDTQYF
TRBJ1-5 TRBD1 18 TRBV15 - TGTGCCACCAGCAGAGGAAGACAGGGAGATTATAGCAATCAGCCCCAGCATTTT CATSRGRQGDYSNQPQHF
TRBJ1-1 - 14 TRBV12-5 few TGTGCTAGTGGTCCCGGGACCGCGAACACTGAAGCTTTCTTT CASGPGTANTEAFF
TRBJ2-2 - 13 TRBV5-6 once TGTGCCAGCAGCTTGGGGTTCACCGGGGAGCTGTTTTTT CASSLGFTGELFF
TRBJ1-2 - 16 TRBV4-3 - TGCGCCAGCAGCCAAGATAGGGGCAGGGGTTTCTATGGCTACACCTTC CASSQDRGRGFYGYTF
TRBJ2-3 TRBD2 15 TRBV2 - TGTGCCAGCAGCCCGACTAGCGGGGGGGTAGATACGCAGTATTTT CASSPTSGGVDTQYF
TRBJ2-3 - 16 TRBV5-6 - TGTGCCAGCAGCTTGGCCCGACCTTTAAGCACAGATACGCAGTATTTT CASSLARPLSTDTQYF
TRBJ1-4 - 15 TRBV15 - TGTGCCACCAGCAGAGATCTAGGGAATAATGAAAAACTGTTTTTT CATSRDLGNNEKLFF
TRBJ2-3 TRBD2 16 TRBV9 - TGTGCCAGCAGCTTAACACTAGCGGGAGTACAAGATACGCAGTATTTT CASSLTLAGVQDTQYF
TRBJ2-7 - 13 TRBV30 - TGTGCCTGGAGCCCCGGGGGCGTGTACGAGCAGTACTTC CAWSPGGVYEQYF
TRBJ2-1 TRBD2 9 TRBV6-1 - TGTGCCGCGGGGGATGAGCAGTTCTTC CAAGDEQFF
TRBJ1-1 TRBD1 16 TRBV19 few TGTGCCAGTAGTATAGGGAGGGACAGGGGGCCCACTGAAGCTTTCTTT CASSIGRDRGPTEAFF
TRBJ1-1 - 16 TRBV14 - TGTGCCAGCAGCCATTTAACAGGGAGACGTGACACTGAAGCTTTCTTT CASSHLTGRRDTEAFF
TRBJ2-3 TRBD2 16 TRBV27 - TGTGCCAGCAGTTTAGGCGGGAGCTTTTTGGGAGATACGCAGTATTTT CASSLGGSFLGDTQYF
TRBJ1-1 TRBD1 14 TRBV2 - TGTGCCAGCAGTGATTGGGACAGGAACACTGAAGCTTTCTTT CASSDWDRNTEAFF
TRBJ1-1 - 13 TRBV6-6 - TGTGCCAGCAGATTACACGGAAATGCTGAAGCTTTCTTT CASRLHGNAEAFF
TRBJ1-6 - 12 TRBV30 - TGTGCCTGGAGTGGCAGTAATTCACCCCTCCACTTT CAWSGSNSPLHF
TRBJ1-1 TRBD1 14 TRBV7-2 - TGTGCCAGCAGCACGACAGGGGGGTATTCGAGCGCTTTCTTT CASSTTGGYSSAFF
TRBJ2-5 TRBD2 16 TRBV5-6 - TGTGCCAGCAGCTGGGGGACTAGCGGGAGCCAGGGGACCCAGTACTTC CASSWGTSGSQGTQYF
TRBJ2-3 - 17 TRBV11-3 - TGTGCCAGCAGCTCCACAAGGGTGGGATTGGGCACAGATACGCAGTATTTT CASSSTRVGLGTDTQYF
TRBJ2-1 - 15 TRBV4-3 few TGCGCCAGCAGCTCTGGCAGGGGCTCCTACAATGAGCAGTTCTTC CASSSGRGSYNEQFF
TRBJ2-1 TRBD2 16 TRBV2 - TGTGCCAGCAGGCGTTCGGGGACTAGCGGGTGGAATGAGCAGTTCTTC CASRRSGTSGWNEQFF
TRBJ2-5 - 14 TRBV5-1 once TGCGCCAGCAGCTTGCAGGGTGTCCAAGAGACCCAGTACTTC CASSLQGVQETQYF
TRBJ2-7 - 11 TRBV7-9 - TGTGCCAGCAGCTCATCGATCGGGCAGTACTTC CASSSSIGQYF
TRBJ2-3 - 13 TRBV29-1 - TGCAGCGTTAGGCCCCCGTCGGCTGCCACGCAGTATTTT CSVRPPSAATQYF
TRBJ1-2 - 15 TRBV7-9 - TGTGCCAGCAGCCACACCGGGGGGGTTAACTATGGCTACACCTTC CASSHTGGVNYGYTF
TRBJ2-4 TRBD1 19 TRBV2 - TGTGCCAGCAGTGAATCAAGGACAGGGGTAAGGGGCAGCAAAAACATTCAGTACTTC CASSESRTGVRGSKNIQYF